The T cell receptor (beta chain) under discussion was sequenced for a study of blood T cell repertoires in COVID-19. Overall study: Acute and convalescent COVID-19 samples came from the United States, Italy and Spain. PBMCs, B-cell-depleted T cells, or T cells provided the cDNA or gDNA that made up the material.

Authors' data handling: Nucleated cell number was recorded as an estimate derived from reference gene primer amplification. The table came from immunoSEQ multiplex PCR; TCRdb's copy has only in-frame clones and leaves some out. V and J calls and clone size follow that table, whereas D and trimming were derived from the DNA. Here the sample spans 190,000 or so clones, just under 85% being singletons. With 4 bases removed from V and 5 bases from J, the gap between germline ends came to 14 bases. Germline V gene lookup returns CDR1 KGHDR and CDR2 SFDVKD. The CDR3 consists of 15 residues. This chain uses TRBV24-1 with TRBJ1-5, with D tentatively TRBD1 (5 bases). This clonotype originated in a human donor with acute or convalescent COVID-19. The donor label of this sample is uncertain. Input material: peripheral blood. CDR3 in amino acids: CATSDPDRIDQPQHF. The CDR3 nucleotides read TGTGCCACCAGTGACCCTGACAGAATTGATCAGCCCCAGCATTTT.